Listed here are 3 T cell receptor beta chains from one sample, sequenced in a study of cytomegalovirus exposure and HLA in healthy donors. With 60 Vbeta and 13 Jbeta primers, the PCR was carried out. The protocol was immunoSEQ multiplex PCR, while the TCRdb copy is restricted to in-frame clones and leaves out a portion. The sample holds some 110,000 clones, around 74% seen once. Sequencing was carried out using PBMCs. The origin of the receptors is a woman aged 40 to 50 in good health and CMV-seropositive.

As DNA, the CDR3 is TGTGCCAGCAGCCCCGCCTTGGCCACCCAAGAGACCCAGTACTTC. It specifies CASSPALATQETQYF. The J gene is TRBJ2-5, the V gene TRBV7-3; the D is unclear. V was pared by 5 bases and J by 1 base, with 14 bases between. The CDR3 is 15 amino acids. Germline CDR1 reads SGHTA; CDR2 reads FQGTGA.

V is TRBV7-9 and J is TRBJ2-4; a weak D match, TRBD1 (6 bases). The CDR3 is 15 amino acids. CDR1 and CDR2 from the germline V gene are SEHNR and FQNEAQ (reference sequence). Trimming took off 3 bases at V and 1 base at J, with 10 bases between the two ends. Written as DNA, the CDR3 is TGTGCCAGCAGCTTTATACAGGGTGCCAAAAACATTCAGTACTTC. Amino acids: CASSFIQGAKNIQYF.

The V call is TRBV11-2, the J call TRBJ2-7; D possibly corresponds to TRBD2 (6 bases). Germline V gene sequence: CDR1 SGHAT, CDR2 FQNNGV. This CDR3 spans 15 amino acids. Trimming took off 1 base at V and 6 bases at J, with 16 bases between the two ends. The CDR3 bases are TGTGCCAGCAGCTTAGGGGGGAGGTCTAGGGGCGAGCAGTACTTC. Its protein is CASSLGGRSRGEQYF.